The clone carrying this TCR beta chain was detected only a few times. The CDR3 spans 15 residues. Per the germline V gene, CDR1 is MGHRA and CDR2 is YSYEKL. Between the trimmed V and J ends, which lost 0 bases and 2 bases, there was a span of 10 bases. This sample is part of a study of identical twins. Via MiXCR, TCRdb re-called the 5' RACE reads, giving one row per CDR3 protein. The sample lists nearly 900,000 distinct CDR3 sequences, around 12% occurring once. This sample was also put to use in a study of yellow fever vaccine responses in identical twins.

Sequenced input: PBMCs. This clonotype originated in a woman between 18 and 30 years old in good health. This chain uses TRBV4-1 with TRBJ1-2; no definite D call. CDR3 protein: CASSQEVQKNYGYTF. CDR3 coding DNA: TGCGCCAGCAGCCAAGAAGTACAAAAAAACTATGGCTACACCTTC.